The 20 T cell receptor beta chains reported below all come from one sample, sequenced in a study of molecular identifiers for immune sequencing clone quantification. TCRdb ran MiXCR on the PCR reads and lists one entry per CDR3 protein. This sample has a few hundred thousand distinct CDR3 sequences, with roughly a quarter found just once. The sequenced sample consisted of naive CD8+ T cells from blood, with Jurkat cell RNA spiked in. Subset specified: FACS-sorted CD8+CD4-CCR7+CD45RA+ naive T cells. These receptors were obtained from a human donor in good health. Some libraries in this study had Jurkat cell RNA spiked in.

This clonotype was detected only a few times. The chain uses TRBV24-1 and TRBJ2-1, with D unclear. The CDR3 spans 13 residues. V was shortened by 2 bases and J by 3 bases, with 4 bases between the two germline ends. Germline lookup yields CDR1 KGHDR and CDR2 SFDVKD. CDR3 sequence reads: CATSDSSYNEQFF. The CDR3 DNA sequence: TGTGCCACCAGTGATTCCAGCTACAATGAGCAGTTCTTC.

This clonotype showed up many times. This chain uses TRBV7-9 with TRBJ1-1, with D maybe TRBD1 (5 bases). V lost 4 bases to trimming and J lost 2 bases, with 14 bases between them. The CDR3 extends over 15 amino acids. In germline, CDR1 is SEHNR, CDR2 FQNEAQ (reference sequence). The CDR3 spells CASSSLGEFNTEAFF. The DNA of the CDR3 is TGTGCCAGCAGCTCGCTGGGGGAGTTCAACACTGAAGCTTTCTTT.

This clonotype was detected a few times. The chain links TRBV10-3 to TRBJ2-7; no firm D call. Germline V gene lookup returns CDR1 ENHRY and CDR2 SYGVKD. The CDR3 covers 13 residues. V shed 2 bases and J shed 3 bases, with 8 bases lying between them. DNA of the CDR3: TGTGCCATCAGTGAGCAATGGCACTACGAGCAGTACTTC. Translated, it gives CAISEQWHYEQYF.

The rearrangement links TRBV27 to TRBJ2-3, with TRBD1 matching 7 bases. CDR1 and CDR2 (germline): MNHEY, SMNVEV (reference sequence). The CDR3 extends over 14 amino acids. Trimming at V came to 5 bases and at J to 6 bases, leaving 8 bases not matched to a gene. The CDR3 sequence is CASSRGLPPDTQYF. The CDR3 bases are TGTGCCAGCAGTAGGGGGCTCCCCCCCGATACGCAGTATTTT.

This clonotype was seen many times. The rearrangement links TRBV12-3 or TRBV12-4 to TRBJ1-4, with TRBD1 matching over 8 bases. This CDR3 is built from 14 residues. The J segment lost 5 bases and the V segment lost 5 bases, leaving 4 bases of the junction unmatched. In DNA form, the CDR3 reads TGTGCCAGCAGTCCCCGGGACAGGAATGAAAAACTGTTTTTT. It encodes CASSPRDRNEKLFF.

Points on this clonotype: Possible read error: a much larger clone is one base away. The rearrangement uses TRBV24-1 and TRBJ2-2; 9 positions agree with TRBD1. Germline lookup yields CDR1 KGHDR and CDR2 SFDVKD. CDR3 size: 17 residues. Unmatched junction bases numbered 11, after V lost 6 bases and J lost 4 bases. The CDR3 spells CATSNPGQGLATGELFF. DNA of the CDR3: TGTGCCACCAGTAATCCGGGACAGGGACTCGCCACCGGGGAGCTGTTTTTT.

This clonotype was recorded at least ten times. This sequence joins TRBV15 and TRBJ2-3; a weak D match, TRBD2 (6 bases). The germline V gene has CDR1 LNHNV and CDR2 YYDKDF (reference sequence). This CDR3 spans 15 amino acids. Trimming left V 5 bases short and J 3 bases short, with 15 bases between. This chain's CDR3 is CATSSYTRGTDTQYF. The CDR3 DNA follows: TGTGCCACCAGCTCTTATACCCGGGGGACAGATACGCAGTATTTT.

Points on this clonotype: A much larger clonotype is one base distant, so this may be a read error. This likely comes from a read error, as the CDR3 has no conserved phenylalanine or tryptophan at its end. The rearrangement uses TRBV27 and TRBJ1-5; D is ambiguous. CDR1 MNHEY and CDR2 SMNVEV come from the germline V gene (reference sequence). This CDR3 comprises 12 residues. Trimming took off 5 bases at V and 4 bases at J, with 6 bases between the two ends. The CDR3 region has the DNA TGTGCCAGCAGTCCCTTGAATCAGCCCCAGCATTCT. It yields the protein CASSPLNQPQHS.

The rearrangement links TRBV28 to TRBJ2-3; D ambiguous. The CDR3 is 12 amino acids. CDR1 and CDR2 (germline): MDHEN, SYDVKM. Trimming removed 6 bases from V and 6 bases from J, with 10 bases in between. CDR3 coding DNA: TGTGCCAGCAGACGGACGCTCGATACGCAGTATTTT. Translation: CASRRTLDTQYF.

The chain is built from TRBV7-4 and TRBJ1-4; no clear D. The V end lost 5 bases, the J end lost 8 bases, and 21 bases lay between the germline ends. Germline-derived CDR1 and CDR2 are SGHVT and SQSDAQ. This CDR3 comprises 16 residues. The DNA for the CDR3 is TGTGCCAGCAGCCCGAAACCCCGCTTCCCGGACGAAAAACTGTTTTTT. It translates to CASSPKPRFPDEKLFF. The full variable domain, its missing parts supplied by reference TRBV7-4 and TRBJ1-4, is GAGVSQSPRYKVAKRGRDVALRCDSISGHVTLYWYRQTLGQGSEVLTYSQSDAQRDKSGRPSGRFSAERPERSVSTLKIQRTEQGDSAVYLCASSPKPRFPDEKLFFGSGTQLSVL.

A few counts support this clonotype. The chain's CDR3 is CASGWGSDKAGEQYF. The CDR3 DNA reads as TGTGCCAGCGGCTGGGGAAGCGACAAAGCGGGAGAGCAGTACTTC. The V call is TRBV7-9, the J call TRBJ2-7; TRBD2 aligns across 7 bases. Losses at the gene ends were 8 bases for V and 7 bases for J; bases not matched to a gene: 17. The CDR3 contains 15 residues. Per the germline V gene, CDR1 is SEHNR and CDR2 is FQNEAQ (reference sequence).

V usage is TRBV7-2 and J usage is TRBJ2-7, with 13 bases that match TRBD2. The CDR3 loop spans 14 amino acids. The germline gives CDR1 SGHTA, CDR2 FQGNSA. The V gene end was trimmed by 3 bases and the J gene end by 6 bases; junction bases not matched to a gene: 2. DNA of the CDR3: TGTGCCAGCAGCTTCCGACTAGCGGGGGGCGAGCAGTACTTC. Its protein is CASSFRLAGGEQYF. The full variable domain, its missing parts supplied by reference TRBV7-2 and TRBJ2-7, is GAGVSQSPSNKVTEKGKDVELRCDPISGHTALYWYRQSLGQGLEFLIYFQGNSAPDKSGLPSDRFSAERTGGSVSTLTIQRTQQEDSAVYLCASSFRLAGGEQYFGPGTRLTVT.

This clonotype was counted at least ten times. This chain joins TRBV9 and TRBJ2-1, with 8 bases identical to TRBD2. J gave up 9 bases and V 0 bases, and 2 bases lay outside the gene matches. The CDR3 runs to 13 residues. Germline V CDR1 and CDR2: SGDLS, YYNGEE. CDR3 amino acids: CASSVALAGEQFF. The CDR3 coding sequence is TGTGCCAGCAGCGTAGCCCTAGCGGGTGAGCAGTTCTTC.

This clonotype was seen only a few times. The V call is TRBV28, the J call TRBJ2-6; D unresolved. The V gene lost 5 bases and the J gene lost 4 bases, with 9 bases spanning the gap. This CDR3 spans 14 amino acids. CDR1 is MDHEN, CDR2 SYDVKM, per germline. The CDR3 loop is CASSGRPGANVLTF. The DNA for the CDR3 is TGTGCCAGCAGTGGGCGACCAGGGGCCAACGTCCTGACTTTC. Full variable domain (outside the CDR3, taken from reference TRBV28 and TRBJ2-6): DVKVTQSSRYLVKRTGEKVFLECVQDMDHENMFWYRQDPGLGLRLIYFSYDVKMKEKGDIPEGYSVSREKKERFSLILESASTNQTSMYLCASSGRPGANVLTFGAGSRLTVL.

This clonotype was seen ten or more times. The chain joins TRBV7-9 to TRBJ2-4; D might be TRBD1 (6 bases). Trimming stripped 4 bases from V and 7 bases from J, with 11 bases between. Germline V gives CDR1 SEHNR, CDR2 FQNEAQ (reference sequence). This CDR3 region has 13 residues. The CDR3 loop reads CASSSVQGNIQYF. For the CDR3, the DNA is TGTGCCAGCAGCTCTGTACAGGGTAACATTCAGTACTTC.

This clonotype was recorded at least ten times. V is TRBV24-1 and J is TRBJ2-3, with a tentative D call TRBD2 (5 bases). This CDR3 is 15 amino acids long. CDR1 is KGHDR and CDR2 is SFDVKD in the germline V gene. Trimming took off 3 bases at V and 1 base at J, with 10 bases between the two ends. The CDR3 coding sequence is TGTGCCACCAGTGATGGGAGCGGAGGCACAGATACGCAGTATTTT. It is translated as CATSDGSGGTDTQYF.

This clonotype occurred a few times. This rearrangement joins TRBV4-1 to TRBJ2-7; D not certain. This CDR3 contains 15 residues. CDR1 is MGHRA, CDR2 YSYEKL, per germline. Trimming removed 3 bases from V and 5 bases from J, with 17 bases in between. CDR3 protein: CASSHPLGPTDEQYF. DNA for the CDR3: TGCGCCAGCAGCCATCCCCTCGGGCCCACCGACGAGCAGTACTTC.

Worth noting for this clonotype: One end of the junction is discordant with germline, which a read error may explain. The chain carries TRBV11-2 and TRBJ2-7, with D possibly matching TRBD1 (6 bases). This CDR3 spans 12 amino acids. Germline CDR1 reads SGHAT; CDR2 reads FQNNGV. The CDR3 sequence is CASSSTNQGQNF. The DNA for the CDR3 is TGTGCCAGCAGCTCCACAAACCAGGGGCAGAACTTC. Full variable domain (remainder filled in from reference TRBV11-2 and TRBJ2-7): EAGVAQSPRYKIIEKRQSVAFWCNPISGHATLYWYQQILGQGPKLLIQFQNNGVVDDSQLPKDRFSAERLKGVDSTLKIQPAKLEDSAVYLCASSSTNQGQNFGPGTRLTVT.

In this sample, this clonotype turned up many times. The chain links TRBV28 to TRBJ1-1; 8 bases are a match to TRBD1. The CDR3 is made up of 14 amino acids. The germline CDR1 and CDR2 sequences are MDHEN and SYDVKM. The trim removed 7 bases at V and 0 bases at J, leaving 4 bases unmatched. In DNA form, the CDR3 reads TGTGCCAGCACCCGACAGGGGATGAACACTGAAGCTTTCTTT. Translated, it gives CASTRQGMNTEAFF.

At least ten counts were recorded for this clonotype. The rearrangement uses TRBV24-1 and TRBJ2-3; 13 bases map to TRBD2. V was clipped by 9 bases and J by 6 bases; unmatched bases: 8. The CDR3 extends over 15 amino acids. Germline assignment: CDR1 KGHDR and CDR2 SFDVKD. The CDR3 is CATAGLAGVADTQYF. The DNA for the CDR3 is TGTGCCACCGCCGGACTAGCGGGAGTGGCGGATACGCAGTATTTT.